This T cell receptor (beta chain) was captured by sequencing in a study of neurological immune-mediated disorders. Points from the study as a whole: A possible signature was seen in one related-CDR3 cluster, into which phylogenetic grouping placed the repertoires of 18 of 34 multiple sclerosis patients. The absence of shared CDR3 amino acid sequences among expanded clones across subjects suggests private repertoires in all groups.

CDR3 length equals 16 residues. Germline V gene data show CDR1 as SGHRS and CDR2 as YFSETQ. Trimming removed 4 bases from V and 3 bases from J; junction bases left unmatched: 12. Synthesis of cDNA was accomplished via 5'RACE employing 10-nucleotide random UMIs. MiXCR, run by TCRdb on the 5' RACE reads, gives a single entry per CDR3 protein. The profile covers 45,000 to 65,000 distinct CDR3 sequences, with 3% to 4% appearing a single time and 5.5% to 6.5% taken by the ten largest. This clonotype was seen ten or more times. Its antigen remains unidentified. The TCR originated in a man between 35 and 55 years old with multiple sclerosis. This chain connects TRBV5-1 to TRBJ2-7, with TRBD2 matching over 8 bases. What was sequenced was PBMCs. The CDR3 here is CASSLEGLAGNYEQYF. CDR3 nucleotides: TGCGCCAGCAGCCTGGAGGGTCTAGCGGGTAACTACGAGCAGTACTTC.